This T cell receptor (beta chain) appears in the sequencing data of a study of T cell responses to AZD1222 COVID-19 vaccine. Germline-derived CDR1 and CDR2 are LGHNA and YNFKEQ. The CDR3 totals 14 residues. V lost 5 bases to trimming and J lost 8 bases, with 16 bases between them. In its sample, this clone was seen a few times. The method was immunoSEQ multiplex PCR; TCRdb's version includes in-frame clones alone and lacks a portion of them. Counted here are about 160,000 clones, 90% to 95% occurring once; the ten biggest clones make up approximately 0.88%. This receptor was taken from an adult in good health. The specimen was peripheral blood, collected on day 0 of AZD1222 vaccination. The J gene is TRBJ2-1, the V gene TRBV4-2; D gene unclear. DNA for the CDR3: TGTGCCAGCAGCGAACAGCCATCTGGCGATGAGCAGTTCTTC. This sequence encodes CASSEQPSGDEQFF.